This T cell receptor (beta chain) derives from a study of T cell repertoires in cytomegalovirus infection. Study overall: Public TCR beta signatures were indicative of both CMV infection and a matching HLA type.

CDR1 and CDR2 from the germline V gene are WNHNN and SYGVQD (reference sequence). The CDR3 runs to 16 residues. V lost 6 bases to trimming and J lost 0 bases; unmatched junction nucleotides: 8. This clonotype turned up a few times. The antigen is unknown. TCRdb reprocessed the reads via MiXCR and lists one record per CDR3 protein. The sample yields 400,000 or so distinct CDR3 sequences, roughly 30% seen once. Points from the study as a whole: Dominating the ex vivo response were HLA-C-restricted CMV-specific TCR beta clonotypes.

The V and J genes are TRBV10-1 and TRBJ1-1; 9 bases match TRBD1. The source material was PBMCs. The TCR comes from a human donor in good health (CMV status not recorded). Some clones in this sample may be carry-over from other donors' samples. CDR3 protein: CASSRDRAALNTEAFF. The CDR3 DNA sequence: TGCGCCAGCAGCCGGGACAGGGCGGCCTTGAACACTGAAGCTTTCTTT.